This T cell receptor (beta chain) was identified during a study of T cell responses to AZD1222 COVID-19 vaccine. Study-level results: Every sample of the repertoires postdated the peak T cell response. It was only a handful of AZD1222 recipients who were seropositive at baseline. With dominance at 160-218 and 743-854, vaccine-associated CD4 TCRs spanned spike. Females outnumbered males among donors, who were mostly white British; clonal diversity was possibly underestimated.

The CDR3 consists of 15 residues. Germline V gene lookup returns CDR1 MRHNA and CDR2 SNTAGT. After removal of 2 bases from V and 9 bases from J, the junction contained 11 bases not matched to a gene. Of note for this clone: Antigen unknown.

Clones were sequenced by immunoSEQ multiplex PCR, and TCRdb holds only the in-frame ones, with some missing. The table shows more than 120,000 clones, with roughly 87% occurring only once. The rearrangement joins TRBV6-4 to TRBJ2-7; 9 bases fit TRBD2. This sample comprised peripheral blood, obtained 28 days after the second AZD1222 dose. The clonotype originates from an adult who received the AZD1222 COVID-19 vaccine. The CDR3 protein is CASSDQSGGPRGQYF. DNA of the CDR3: TGTGCCAGCAGTGACCAAAGCGGGGGGCCGAGGGGGCAGTACTTC.